The source of this T cell receptor (beta chain) is a study of response to subunit inactivated influenza vaccine. One entry per CDR3 protein, called by TCRdb with MiXCR from the RT-PCR reads. Of roughly 500,000 distinct CDR3 sequences in the sample, about 15% are singletons; the top ten hold approximately 3%. This clonotype was recorded a few times. Germline CDR1 and CDR2: SNHLY and FYNNEI. This CDR3 region has 14 residues. J was trimmed by 3 bases and V by 1 base; bases with no gene match: 1. V and J are TRBV2 and TRBJ2-7, with TRBD2 matching 9 bases. This receptor was taken from a man aged 45-69 years who received an inactivated influenza vaccine. This material consisted of CD4+ T cells sorted from PBMCs, taken 23 to 25 months after vaccination. The CDR3 is CASSEEAGGYEQYF. CDR3 bases: TGTGCCAGCAGTGAAGAAGCGGGGGGCTACGAGCAGTACTTC.